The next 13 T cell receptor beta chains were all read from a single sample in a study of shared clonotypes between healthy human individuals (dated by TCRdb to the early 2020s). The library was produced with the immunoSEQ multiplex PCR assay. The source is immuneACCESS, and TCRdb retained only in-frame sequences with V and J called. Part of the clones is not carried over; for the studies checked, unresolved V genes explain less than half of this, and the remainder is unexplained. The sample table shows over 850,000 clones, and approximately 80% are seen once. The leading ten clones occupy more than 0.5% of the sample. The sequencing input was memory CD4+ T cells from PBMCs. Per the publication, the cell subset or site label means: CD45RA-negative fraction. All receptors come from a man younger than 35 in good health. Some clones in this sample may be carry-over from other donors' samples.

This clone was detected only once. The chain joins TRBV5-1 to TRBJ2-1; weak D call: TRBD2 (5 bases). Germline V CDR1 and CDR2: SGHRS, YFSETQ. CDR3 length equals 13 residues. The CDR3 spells CASRPRGFNEQFF. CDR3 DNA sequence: TGCGCTTCTCGACCTCGGGGATTCAATGAGCAGTTCTTC.

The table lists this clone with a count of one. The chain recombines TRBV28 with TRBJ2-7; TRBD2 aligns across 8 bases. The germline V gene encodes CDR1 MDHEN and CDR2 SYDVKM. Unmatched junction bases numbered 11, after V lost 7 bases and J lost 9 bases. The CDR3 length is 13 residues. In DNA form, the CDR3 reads TGTGCCAGCATTGGCCAGCGGGAGTTAGTGCAGTACTTC. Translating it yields CASIGQRELVQYF. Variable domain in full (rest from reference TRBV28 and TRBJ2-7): DVKVTQSSRYLVKRTGEKVFLECVQDMDHENMFWYRQDPGLGLRLIYFSYDVKMKEKGDIPEGYSVSREKKERFSLILESASTNQTSMYLCASIGQRELVQYFGPGTRLTVT.

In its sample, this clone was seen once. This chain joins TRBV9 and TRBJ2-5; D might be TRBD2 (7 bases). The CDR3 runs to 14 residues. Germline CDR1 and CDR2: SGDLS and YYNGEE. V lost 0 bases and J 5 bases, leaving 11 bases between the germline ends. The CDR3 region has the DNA TGTGCCAGCAGCGTAGCACAGGGAGGGGAGACCCAGTACTTC. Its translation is CASSVAQGGETQYF.

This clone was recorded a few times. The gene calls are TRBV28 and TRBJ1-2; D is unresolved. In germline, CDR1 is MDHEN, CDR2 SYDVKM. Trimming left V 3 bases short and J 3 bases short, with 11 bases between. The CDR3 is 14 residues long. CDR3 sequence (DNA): TGTGCCAGCAGTTTCAGAGTTCTTGACTATGGCTACACCTTC. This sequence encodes CASSFRVLDYGYTF.

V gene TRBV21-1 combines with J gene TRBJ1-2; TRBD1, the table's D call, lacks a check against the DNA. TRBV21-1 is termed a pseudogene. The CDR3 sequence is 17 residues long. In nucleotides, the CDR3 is TGTGCCAGCAGCAAAAGGTGGTCCACAGGGGGAGTTTACGGCTACACCTTC. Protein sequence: CASSKRWSTGGVYGYTF.

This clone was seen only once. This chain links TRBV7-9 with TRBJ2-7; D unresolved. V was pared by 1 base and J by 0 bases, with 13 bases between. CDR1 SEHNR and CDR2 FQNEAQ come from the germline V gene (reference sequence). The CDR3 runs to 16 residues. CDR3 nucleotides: TGTGCCAGCAGCTTAGTATCGGGTGGGTTCTCCTACGAGCAGTACTTC. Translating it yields CASSLVSGGFSYEQYF.

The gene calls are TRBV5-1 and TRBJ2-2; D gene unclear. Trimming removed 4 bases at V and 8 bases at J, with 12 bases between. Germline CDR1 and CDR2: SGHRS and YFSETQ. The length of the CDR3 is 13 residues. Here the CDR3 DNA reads TGCGCCAGCAGCATAGGACGCGCTGGGGAGCTGTTTTTT. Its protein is CASSIGRAGELFF.

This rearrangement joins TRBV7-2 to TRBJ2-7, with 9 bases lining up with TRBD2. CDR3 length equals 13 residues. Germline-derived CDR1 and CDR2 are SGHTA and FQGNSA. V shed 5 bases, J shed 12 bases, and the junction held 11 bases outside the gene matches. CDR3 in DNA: TGTGCCAGCAGCCCACGGACTAGCGTTCGGAGGTACTTC. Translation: CASSPRTSVRRYF.

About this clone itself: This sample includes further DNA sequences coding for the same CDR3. In nucleotides, the CDR3 is TGTGCCAGCTCACCACCCGGACTAGCGTACGAGCAGTACTTC. This sequence encodes CASSPPGLAYEQYF. The chain has TRBV18 and TRBJ2-7; 9 nucleotides match TRBD2. From germline, CDR1 is KGHSH and CDR2 LQKENI. The trim removed 0 bases at V and 4 bases at J, leaving 1 base unmatched. This CDR3 contains 14 residues.

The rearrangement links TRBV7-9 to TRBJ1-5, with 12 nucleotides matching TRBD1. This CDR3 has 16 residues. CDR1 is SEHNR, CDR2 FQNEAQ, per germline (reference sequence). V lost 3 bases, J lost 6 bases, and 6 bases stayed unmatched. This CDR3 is CASSFLGQGASQPQHF. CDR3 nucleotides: TGTGCCAGCAGCTTCCTGGGACAGGGGGCGAGTCAGCCCCAGCATTTT.

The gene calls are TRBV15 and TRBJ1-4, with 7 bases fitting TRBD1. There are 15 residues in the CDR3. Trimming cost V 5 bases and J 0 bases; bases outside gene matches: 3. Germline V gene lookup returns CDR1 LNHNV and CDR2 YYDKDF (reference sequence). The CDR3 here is CATSGGTATNEKLFF. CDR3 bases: TGTGCCACCAGCGGCGGGACAGCAACTAATGAAAAACTGTTTTTT.

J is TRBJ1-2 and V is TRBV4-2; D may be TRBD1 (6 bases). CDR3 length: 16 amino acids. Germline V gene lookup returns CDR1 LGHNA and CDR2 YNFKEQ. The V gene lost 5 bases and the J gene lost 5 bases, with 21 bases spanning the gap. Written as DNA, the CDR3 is TGTGCCAGCAGCTCTCATTCGGGGGTAGGGGGGTATGGCTACACCTTC. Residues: CASSSHSGVGGYGYTF.

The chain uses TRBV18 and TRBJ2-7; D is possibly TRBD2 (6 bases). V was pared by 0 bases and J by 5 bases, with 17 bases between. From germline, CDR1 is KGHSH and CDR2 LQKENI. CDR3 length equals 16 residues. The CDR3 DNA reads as TGTGCCAGCTCACCACCGTCTTCGGCGGGGCGGAACGAGCAGTACTTC. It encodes CASSPPSSAGRNEQYF.